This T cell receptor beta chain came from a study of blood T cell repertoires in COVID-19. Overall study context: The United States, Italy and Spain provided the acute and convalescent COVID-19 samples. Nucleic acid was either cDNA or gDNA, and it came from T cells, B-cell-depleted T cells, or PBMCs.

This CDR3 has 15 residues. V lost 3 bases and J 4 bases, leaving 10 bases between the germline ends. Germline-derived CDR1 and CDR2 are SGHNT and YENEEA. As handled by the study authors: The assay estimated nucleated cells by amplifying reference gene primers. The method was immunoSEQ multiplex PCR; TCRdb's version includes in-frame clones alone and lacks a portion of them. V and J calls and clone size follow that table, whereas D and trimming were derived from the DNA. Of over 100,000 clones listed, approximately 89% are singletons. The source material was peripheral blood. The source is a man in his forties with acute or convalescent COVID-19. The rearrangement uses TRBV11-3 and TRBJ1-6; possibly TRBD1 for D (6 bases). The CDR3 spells CASSFQDSYNSPLHF. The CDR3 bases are TGTGCCAGCAGCTTCCAGGACAGTTATAATTCACCCCTCCACTTT.